Following are 2 T cell receptor beta chains from one sample sequenced in a study of T cells expressing NK-cell markers. TCRdb reprocessed the 5' RACE reads, with one entry per CDR3 protein and no DNA. The ten top clones account for 20% to 25%, within a sample of 150,000 to 200,000 distinct CDR3 sequences. The specimen sequenced was blood T cells: a sorted CD56 or NKG2C T cell subset, CD4+ or CD8+ T cells, or bulk PBMC T cells (not recorded which). These receptors all stem from a man aged 18-69 years in good health.

The gene calls are TRBV4-2 and TRBJ2-1; there is no DNA to check the TCRdb D call of TRBD1. Germline CDR1 and CDR2: LGHNA and YNFKEQ. The CDR3 extends over 17 amino acids. The CDR3 spells CASSQVGRVQGNNEQFF.

V and J are TRBV5-3 and TRBJ2-5; as DNA is missing, the TRBD1 call by TCRdb cannot be tested. TRBV5-3 is an open reading frame, and its role is uncertain. CDR3 length equals 14 residues. CDR3 sequence reads: CARSHGTDQETQYF.